The clone carrying this TCR beta chain was observed a few times. The antigen is unknown. This sample was included in a study of response to subunit inactivated influenza vaccine. Study conclusions and caveats: It was suggested by the authors that few new T cells are recruited by each seasonal influenza vaccination.

Using its own MiXCR run on the RT-PCR reads, TCRdb lists one record per CDR3 protein. The sample yields more than 550,000 distinct CDR3 sequences, about 10% seen once. This material consisted of PBMCs from blood, taken on the day of vaccination. The source is a man aged 50 or older who received an inactivated influenza vaccine.

The CDR3 DNA reads TGCAGCGTGGGAAGTTCTGGGACGTTCACCGGGGAGCTGTTTTTT. Translation: CSVGSSGTFTGELFF. The chain is built from TRBV29-1 and TRBJ2-2, with D possibly called TRBD1 or TRBD2 (5 bases each). This CDR3 spans 15 amino acids. Germline CDR1 SQVTM, CDR2 ANQGSEA. V lost 6 bases and J 4 bases, leaving 18 bases between the germline ends.